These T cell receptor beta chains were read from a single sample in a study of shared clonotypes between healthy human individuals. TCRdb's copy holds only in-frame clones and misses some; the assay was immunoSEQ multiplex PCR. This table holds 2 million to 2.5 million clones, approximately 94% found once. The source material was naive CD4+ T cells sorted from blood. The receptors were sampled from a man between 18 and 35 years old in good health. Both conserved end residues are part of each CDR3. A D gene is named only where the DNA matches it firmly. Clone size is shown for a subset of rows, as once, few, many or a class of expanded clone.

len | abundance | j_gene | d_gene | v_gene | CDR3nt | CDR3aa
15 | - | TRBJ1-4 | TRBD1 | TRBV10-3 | TGTGCCATCGGGACAGGGGTTGCAACTAATGAAAAACTGTTTTTT | CAIGTGVATNEKLFF
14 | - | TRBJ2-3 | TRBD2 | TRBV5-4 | TGTGCCAGCAGCAGCGGGGGCTACACAGATACGCAGTATTTT | CASSSGGYTDTQYF
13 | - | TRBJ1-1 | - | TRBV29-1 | TGCAGCGTTGGGGATCTCATGAACACTGAAGCTTTCTTT | CSVGDLMNTEAFF
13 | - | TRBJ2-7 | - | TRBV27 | TGTGCCAGCAGTTCCAGGAGCTCCTACGAGCAGTACTTC | CASSSRSSYEQYF
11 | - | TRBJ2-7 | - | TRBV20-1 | TGCAGTGCTAGCCCGGTGGAAGAGCAGTACTTC | CSASPVEEQYF
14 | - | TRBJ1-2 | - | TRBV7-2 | TGTGCCAGCAGTCTCGAAACAGAAAACTATGGCTACACCTTC | CASSLETENYGYTF
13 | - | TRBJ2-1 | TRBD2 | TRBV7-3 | TGTGCCAGCGGGCTAGCGGGTGGAAATGAGCAGTTCTTC | CASGLAGGNEQFF
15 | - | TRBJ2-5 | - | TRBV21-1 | TGTGCCAGCAGCAAACGGAAGTGCTTTCAAGAGACCCAGTACTTC | CASSKRKCFQETQYF
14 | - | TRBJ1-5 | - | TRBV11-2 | TGTGCCAGCAGCCCACAGGGAATGAACCAGCCCCAGCATTTT | CASSPQGMNQPQHF
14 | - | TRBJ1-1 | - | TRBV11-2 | TGTGCCAGCAGCTTCTACGGATTGAACACTGAAGCTTTCTTT | CASSFYGLNTEAFF
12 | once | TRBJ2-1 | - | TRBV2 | TGTGCCAGCAGGCTGAGTAGCGGTGAGCAGTTCTTC | CASRLSSGEQFF
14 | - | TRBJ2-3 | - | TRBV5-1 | TGCGCCAGCAGCTTGGGGGACGCAACAGATACGCAGTATTTT | CASSLGDATDTQYF
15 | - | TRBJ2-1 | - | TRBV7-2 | TGTGCCAGCAGCTCCGGATTAAGAGAAGGCAATGAGCAGTTCTTC | CASSSGLREGNEQFF
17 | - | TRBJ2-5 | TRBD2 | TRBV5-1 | TGCGCCAGCAGCACAGGACTAGCGGGAGTTTTAATCGAGACCCAGTACTTC | CASSTGLAGVLIETQYF
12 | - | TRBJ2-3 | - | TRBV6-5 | TGTGCCAGCAGCGGCGGTGTCGATACGCAGTATTTT | CASSGGVDTQYF
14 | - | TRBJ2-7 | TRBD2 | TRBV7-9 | TGTGCCAGCAGCTTACGCGGGGGGGCGGAGGAGCAGTACTTC | CASSLRGGAEEQYF
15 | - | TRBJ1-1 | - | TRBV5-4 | TGTGCCAGCAGCTTGGACCCACAGGGCGTCCCTGAAGCTTTCTTT | CASSLDPQGVPEAFF
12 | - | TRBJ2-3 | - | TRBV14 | TGTGCCAGCAGCCATACTGCAGATACGCAGTATTTT | CASSHTADTQYF
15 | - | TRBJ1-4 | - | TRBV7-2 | TGTGCCAGCAGCTTGGAGAGGGGAGTAGGTGAAAAACTGTTTTTT | CASSLERGVGEKLFF
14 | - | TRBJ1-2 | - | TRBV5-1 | TGCGCCAGCAGCTTGGCCGAGGGAGGCTATGGCTACACCTTC | CASSLAEGGYGYTF
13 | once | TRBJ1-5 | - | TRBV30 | TGTGCCTGGAGTGTAGGCGGGCCTCAGCCCCAGCATTTT | CAWSVGGPQPQHF
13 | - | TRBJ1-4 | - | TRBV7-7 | TGTGCTAGCAGCGCCGGGACACTGGAAAAACTGTTTTTT | CASSAGTLEKLFF
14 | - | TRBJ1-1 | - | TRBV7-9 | TGTGCCAGCAGCTCAATGAAGTCGGACACTGAAGCTTTCTTT | CASSSMKSDTEAFF
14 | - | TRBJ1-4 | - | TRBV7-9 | TGTGCCAGCAGCGACGGCAGGGTTGGTGAAAAACTGTTTTTT | CASSDGRVGEKLFF
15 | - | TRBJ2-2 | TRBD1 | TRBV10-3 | TGTGCCACTACCCTGTCGACAGGGGGGACCGGGGAGCTGTTTTTT | CATTLSTGGTGELFF
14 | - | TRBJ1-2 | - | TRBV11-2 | TGTGCCAGCAGCCCGGCGTGGGGGACTTATGGCTACACCTTC | CASSPAWGTYGYTF
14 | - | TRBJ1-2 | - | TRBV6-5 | TGTGCCAGCAGTTACTCGCGGGTGGACTATGGCTACACCTTC | CASSYSRVDYGYTF
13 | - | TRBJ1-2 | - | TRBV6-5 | TGTGCCAGCATCGCGTCAGCGCCCTATGGCTACACCTTC | CASIASAPYGYTF
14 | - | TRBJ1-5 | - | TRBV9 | TGTGCCAGCAGCGTAGAGGGAGGGCTTCAGCCCCAGCATTTT | CASSVEGGLQPQHF
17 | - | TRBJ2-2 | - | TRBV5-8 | TGTGCCAGCAGCTTGGCCGCGGCAGCCGCGAACACCGGGGAGCTGTTTTTT | CASSLAAAAANTGELFF
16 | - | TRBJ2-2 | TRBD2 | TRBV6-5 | TGTGCCAGCAGTTACGGGCTAGCGGTGAACACCGGGGAGCTGTTTTTT | CASSYGLAVNTGELFF
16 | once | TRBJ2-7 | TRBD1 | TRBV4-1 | TGCGCCAGCAGCCGACCTGCAGGGACAGGGATCTACGAGCAGTACTTC | CASSRPAGTGIYEQYF
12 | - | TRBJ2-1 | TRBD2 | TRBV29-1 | TGCAGCGCGGGGGGTCCCTCCAATGAGCAGTTCTTC | CSAGGPSNEQFF
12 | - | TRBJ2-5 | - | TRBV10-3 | TGTGCCATCAGTGGACCGGGGGAGACCCAGTACTTC | CAISGPGETQYF
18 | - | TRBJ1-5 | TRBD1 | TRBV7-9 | TGTGCCAGCACCTCGGACAGGGAGGGTCTATATGGCAATCAGCCCCAGCATTTT | CASTSDREGLYGNQPQHF
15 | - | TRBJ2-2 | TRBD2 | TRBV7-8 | TGTGCCAGCAGCACCCGGGGGGGAGTCAGCGGGGAGCTGTTTTTT | CASSTRGGVSGELFF
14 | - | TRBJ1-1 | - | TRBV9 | TGTGCCAGCAGCGTCAGCGGCGGGAACACTGAAGCTTTCTTT | CASSVSGGNTEAFF
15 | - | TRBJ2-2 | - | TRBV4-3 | TGCGCCAGCACCCTCGGGGAGGGGGTAGCCGGGGAGCTGTTTTTT | CASTLGEGVAGELFF
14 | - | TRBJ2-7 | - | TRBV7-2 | TGTGCCAGCAGCTTCCAACAGGGTAACTACGAGCAGTACTTC | CASSFQQGNYEQYF
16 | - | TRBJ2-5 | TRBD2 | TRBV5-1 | TGCGCCAGCAGCTTGGTACCTAGCGGGGGTCGAGAGACCCAGTACTTC | CASSLVPSGGRETQYF
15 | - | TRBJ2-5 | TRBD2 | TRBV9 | TGTGCCAGCAGCGTAGCAGCGGGGCTCACGGAGACCCAGTACTTC | CASSVAAGLTETQYF
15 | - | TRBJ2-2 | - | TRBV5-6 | TGTGCCAGCAGCCTAGGTCGGGGCAACACCGGGGAGCTGTTTTTT | CASSLGRGNTGELFF
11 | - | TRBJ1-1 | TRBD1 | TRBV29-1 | TGCAGCGGAGACAGGGACACTGAAGCTTTCTTT | CSGDRDTEAFF
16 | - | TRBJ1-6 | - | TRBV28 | TGTGCCAGCAGTTTCGGGGGGGACCCTTATAATTCACCCCTCCACTTT | CASSFGGDPYNSPLHF
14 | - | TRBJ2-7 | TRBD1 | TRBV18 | TGTGCCAGCTCACCAGGGACAGAGTACTACGAGCAGTACTTC | CASSPGTEYYEQYF